What follows are 31 T cell receptor beta chains derived from one specimen sequenced in a study of Ad26.COV2.S vaccination and SARS-CoV-2 variants. Measured with immunoSEQ multiplex PCR; TCRdb has only the in-frame clones, and not every one. The repertoire has 300,000 to 400,000 clones, 75% to 90% of them found once; the top ten carry 9.5% to 12%. Treatment indicated: 15 to 20 received Ad26.COV2.S at low or high dose, single or two shots; about 5 received placebo; per-sample allocation not given. Material that was analyzed had been drawn on day 63 after the first vaccine or placebo injection. Sequences were derived from peripheral blood, sampled in a trial of Ad26.COV2.S vaccine versus placebo. The receptor source for this set is a person between 18 and 65 years old who received the Ad26.COV2.S COVID-19 vaccine or a placebo.

The V gene is TRBV7-2, the J gene TRBJ2-1; D remains unclear. Trimming removed 5 bases at V and 0 bases at J, with 8 bases between. This CDR3 region has 14 residues. CDR1 is SGHTA, CDR2 FQGNSA, per germline. CDR3 amino acids: CASSPPGSYNEQFF. The CDR3 bases are TGTGCCAGCAGCCCACCCGGCTCCTACAATGAGCAGTTCTTC.

The chain couples TRBV12-3 or TRBV12-4 to TRBJ2-7; weak D call: TRBD2 (5 bases). Trimming took off 8 bases at V and 0 bases at J, with 8 bases between the two ends. The CDR3 totals 12 residues. This CDR3 is CASRGSSYEQYF. The CDR3 DNA sequence: TGTGCCAGCCGAGGGAGCTCCTACGAGCAGTACTTC.

The V and J genes are TRBV9 and TRBJ2-3; no clear D gene. CDR3 length equals 12 residues. Trimming took off 6 bases at V and 4 bases at J, with 9 bases between the two ends. Per germline, CDR1 SGDLS and CDR2 YYNGEE. The CDR3 is CASNLVSDTQYF. The DNA of the CDR3 is TGTGCCAGCAACCTAGTCTCAGATACGCAGTATTTT.

The chain couples TRBV19 to TRBJ1-5; perhaps TRBD1 as D (5 bases). Trimming stripped 9 bases from V and 3 bases from J, with 15 bases between. The CDR3 spans 14 residues. The germline gives CDR1 LNHDA, CDR2 SQIVND (reference sequence). CDR3 nucleotides: TGTGCCAGCACAGGACCCCAACACAATCAGCCCCAGCATTTT. Amino acids: CASTGPQHNQPQHF. The full variable domain, with the rest looked up from reference TRBV19 and TRBJ1-5, is DGGITQSPKYLFRKEGQNVTLSCEQNLNHDAMYWYRQDPGQGLRLIYYSQIVNDFQKGDIAEGYSVSREKKESFPLTVTSAQKNPTAFYLCASTGPQHNQPQHFGDGTRLSIL.

The chain combines TRBV10-3 with TRBJ2-1, with 8 nucleotides matching TRBD2. The germline gives CDR1 ENHRY, CDR2 SYGVKD. Germline trimming cut 7 bases from V and 6 bases from J; bases unmatched to any gene: 5. The CDR3 sequence is 13 residues long. The DNA for the CDR3 is TGTGCCATCACCGGGGGGGCCCTCAATGAGCAGTTCTTC. This translates into CAITGGALNEQFF.

The chain has TRBV7-2 and TRBJ2-5, with D possibly TRBD1 on 6 matching bases. CDR1 SGHTA and CDR2 FQGNSA come from the germline V gene. V was clipped by 5 bases and J by 3 bases, with 16 bases between them. The CDR3 is 15 amino acids. CDR3 nucleotide sequence: TGTGCCAGCAGCCCCCACGGACAGAGAGAAGAGACCCAGTACTTC. This sequence encodes CASSPHGQREETQYF.

The V and J genes are TRBV2 and TRBJ2-2, with no clear D. The V end was cut by 6 bases, the J end by 2 bases, with 10 bases between. The CDR3 loop spans 14 amino acids. Germline V gives CDR1 SNHLY, CDR2 FYNNEI. The CDR3 DNA reads as TGTGCCAGCAGAGAGGAATTTAACACCGGGGAGCTGTTTTTT. This translates into CASREEFNTGELFF.

This sequence joins TRBV10-3 and TRBJ1-3; 8 nucleotides line up with TRBD1. Germline values: CDR1 ENHRY, CDR2 SYGVKD. Losses at the gene ends were 2 bases for V and 0 bases for J; bases not matched to a gene: 0. There are 15 residues in the CDR3. The CDR3 DNA is TGTGCCATCAGTGAGGGGACAGGCTCTGGAAACACCATATATTTT. It specifies CAISEGTGSGNTIYF.

The chain joins TRBV11-2 to TRBJ2-7; D call uncertain. The germline CDR1 and CDR2 sequences are SGHAT and FQNNGV. Trimming cost V 0 bases and J 7 bases, with 4 bases left between them. This CDR3 region has 11 residues. Here the CDR3 reads CASSLEVEQYF. The CDR3 nucleotides are TGTGCCAGCAGCTTAGAGGTGGAGCAGTACTTC. Filled out from reference TRBV11-2 and TRBJ2-7, the complete variable domain reads EAGVAQSPRYKIIEKRQSVAFWCNPISGHATLYWYQQILGQGPKLLIQFQNNGVVDDSQLPKDRFSAERLKGVDSTLKIQPAKLEDSAVYLCASSLEVEQYFGPGTRLTVT.

The chain joins TRBV9 to TRBJ1-1; 7 bases line up with TRBD1. The CDR3 runs to 16 residues. Germline CDR1 is SGDLS and CDR2 is YYNGEE. After removal of 2 bases from V and 1 base from J, the junction contained 8 bases not matched to a gene. This chain's CDR3 is CASSVLTGTENTEAFF. CDR3 DNA sequence: TGTGCCAGCAGCGTCCTAACCGGGACAGAGAACACTGAAGCTTTCTTT.

The V and J genes are TRBV7-8 and TRBJ1-6; 10 bases map to TRBD1. CDR3 size: 17 residues. Germline CDR1 reads SGHVS; CDR2 reads FQNEAQ. The V and J ends lost 5 bases and 7 bases, in that order; junction bases with no gene match: 11. This CDR3 reads CASSLAGTGVRNSPLHF. CDR3 sequence (DNA): TGTGCCAGCAGCCTTGCAGGGACAGGGGTAAGAAATTCACCCCTCCACTTT.

The chain combines TRBV4-3 with TRBJ2-5, with a weak D call TRBD2 (6 bases). Per the germline V gene, CDR1 is LGHNA and CDR2 is YSLEER. The CDR3 runs to 17 residues. Trimming left V 0 bases short and J 6 bases short, with 20 bases between. CDR3 loop: CASSQDRFQLASQTQYF. The CDR3, as DNA: TGCGCCAGCAGCCAAGACCGTTTCCAACTAGCCTCACAGACCCAGTACTTC.

This clone has only one observation. This chain connects TRBV9 to TRBJ1-1; weak D call: TRBD1 (5 bases). Trimming stripped 3 bases from V and 7 bases from J, with 10 bases between. CDR3 length: 12 amino acids. CDR1 and CDR2 (germline): SGDLS, YYNGEE. The CDR3 DNA is TGTGCCAGCAGCGCTGGGACCGTTGAAGCTTTCTTT. Protein product: CASSAGTVEAFF.

The V gene is TRBV7-6, the J gene TRBJ2-2; possibly TRBD1 for D (6 bases). The germline gives CDR1 SGHVS, CDR2 FNYEAQ. The CDR3 loop spans 16 amino acids. V lost 2 bases to trimming and J lost 3 bases, with 13 bases between them. The CDR3 loop is CASSLPGAVDTGELFF. Here the CDR3 DNA reads TGTGCCAGCAGCTTACCAGGGGCGGTGGACACCGGGGAGCTGTTTTTT.

J is TRBJ1-1 and V is TRBV25-1; D remains ambiguous. The CDR3 runs 11 residues. V was clipped by 6 bases and J by 5 bases, with 7 bases between them. Germline assignment: CDR1 MGHDK and CDR2 SYGVNS. The CDR3, as DNA: TGTGCCAGCAGCAAGAATACTGAAGCTTTCTTT. Translated, it gives CASSKNTEAFF.

This clone was counted only a few times. V is TRBV5-6 and J is TRBJ1-2; the D gene is possibly TRBD1 (5 bases). This CDR3 is 14 amino acids long. Germline CDR1 SGHDT, CDR2 YYEEEE. V shed 0 bases and J shed 8 bases, with 14 bases lying between them. CDR3 amino acids: CASSLEWQGAGYTF. The CDR3 DNA is TGTGCCAGCAGCTTGGAGTGGCAGGGTGCCGGCTACACCTTC. Full variable domain (outside the CDR3, taken from reference TRBV5-6 and TRBJ1-2): DAGVTQSPTHLIKTRGQQVTLRCSPKSGHDTVSWYQQALGQGPQFIFQYYEEEERQRGNFPDRFSGHQFPNYSSELNVNALLLGDSALYLCASSLEWQGAGYTFGSGTRLTVV.

This chain uses TRBV19 with TRBJ2-1; TRBD2 aligns across 14 bases. Germline V gene data show CDR1 as LNHDA and CDR2 as SQIVND (reference sequence). The CDR3 extends over 15 amino acids. Trimming took 4 bases from V and 8 from J; bases not matched to a gene: 4. CDR3 DNA: TGTGCCAGTAGTAAGACTAGCGGGAGGGCCCATGAGCAGTTCTTC. It translates to CASSKTSGRAHEQFF.

The J gene is TRBJ2-1, the V gene TRBV6-5; perhaps TRBD2 as D (5 bases). The CDR3 contains 15 residues. The V and J ends lost 6 bases and 1 base respectively, with 13 bases between them. Germline V CDR1 and CDR2: MNHEY, SVGAGI. The CDR3 loop reads CASSRTDLSYNEQFF. The CDR3 DNA is TGTGCCAGCAGCAGGACTGACCTTTCCTACAATGAGCAGTTCTTC.

The chain recombines TRBV7-2 with TRBJ1-1; 9 nucleotides align to TRBD1. This CDR3 is built from 13 residues. Germline assignment: CDR1 SGHTA and CDR2 FQGNSA. Trimming cost V 6 bases and J 4 bases; bases outside gene matches: 3. The CDR3 DNA follows: TGTGCCAGCAGGGACAGGGGAGGCACTGAAGCTTTCTTT. Translating gives CASRDRGGTEAFF.

CDR3 sequence reads: CASGKQASNTEAFF. In nucleotides, the CDR3 is TGCGCCAGCGGTAAACAGGCCTCGAACACTGAAGCTTTCTTT. J is TRBJ1-1 and V is TRBV5-1; a possible D gene is TRBD1 (5 bases). This CDR3 is built from 14 residues. Germline V CDR1 and CDR2: SGHRS, YFSETQ. The V and J ends lost 7 bases and 1 base respectively, with 14 bases between them.

This clone was picked up a small number of times. The chain joins TRBV7-2 to TRBJ2-3; no definite D call. Germline CDR1 SGHTA, CDR2 FQGNSA. CDR3 length equals 13 residues. The V end was cut by 8 bases, the J end by 2 bases, with 11 bases between. CDR3 coding DNA: TGTGCCAGCCTCCGATTGAACACAGATACGCAGTATTTT. Amino acids: CASLRLNTDTQYF.

The gene calls are TRBV27 and TRBJ2-7, with D perhaps TRBD2 (6 bases). The CDR3 loop spans 12 amino acids. Deletions cut 5 bases from V and 3 bases from J, with 8 bases between. The germline V gene encodes CDR1 MNHEY and CDR2 SMNVEV (reference sequence). CDR3 sequence: CASSPGLYEQYF. In DNA, the CDR3 is TGTGCCAGCAGTCCGGGACTCTACGAGCAGTACTTC.

CDR3 sequence (DNA): TGTGCCAGCAGCCAGTCCGGGACTAGCGGACCTCAAGAGACCCAGTACTTC. Translation: CASSQSGTSGPQETQYF. The chain is built from TRBV7-2 and TRBJ2-5, with 11 bases identical to TRBD2. V shed 5 bases, J shed 2 bases, and the junction held 10 bases outside the gene matches. This CDR3 region has 17 residues. The germline V gene has CDR1 SGHTA and CDR2 FQGNSA.

The V gene is TRBV4-2, the J gene TRBJ1-2; D remains unclear. Germline CDR1 is LGHNA and CDR2 is YNFKEQ. The CDR3 sequence is 14 residues long. V was trimmed by 1 base and J by 2 bases, leaving 8 bases between them. CDR3 residues: CASSQAIQNYGYTF. In nucleotides, the CDR3 is TGTGCCAGCAGCCAAGCGATCCAGAACTATGGCTACACCTTC.

This chain uses TRBV11-2 with TRBJ2-7; D perhaps matches TRBD1 (6 bases). CDR1 SGHAT and CDR2 FQNNGV come from the germline V gene. V shed 1 base and J shed 3 bases, with 19 bases lying between them. The CDR3 consists of 17 residues. The CDR3 is CASSLGVRSDRHYEQYF. Written as DNA, the CDR3 is TGTGCCAGCAGCTTAGGTGTCCGCTCGGACAGACACTACGAGCAGTACTTC.

This clone was observed a handful of times. CDR3: CASSRIMGAKNIQYF. The CDR3 coding sequence is TGCGCCAGCAGCCGAATAATGGGGGCCAAAAACATTCAGTACTTC. The chain combines TRBV4-3 with TRBJ2-4; D call uncertain. Germline V gives CDR1 LGHNA, CDR2 YSLEER. There are 15 residues in the CDR3. V dropped 4 bases and J dropped 1 base, with 11 bases sitting between them.

The rearrangement links TRBV7-2 to TRBJ1-2; 11 bases fit TRBD1. Germline assignment: CDR1 SGHTA and CDR2 FQGNSA. The CDR3 has 17 amino acids. The J segment lost 5 bases and the V segment lost 5 bases, leaving 13 bases of the junction unmatched. The CDR3: CASSPSPGTGGSYGYTF. CDR3 DNA sequence: TGTGCCAGCAGCCCAAGTCCCGGGACAGGGGGTTCTTATGGCTACACCTTC.

To note about this clone: A junction boundary mismatches the germline segment, possibly from a read error. The rearrangement joins TRBV7-7 to TRBJ2-1, with 12 positions matching TRBD2. The CDR3 has 15 amino acids. From germline, CDR1 is SSHAT and CDR2 FNYEAQ (reference sequence). The chain's CDR3 is CASSPGLAGTDEQFF. Written as DNA, the CDR3 is TGTGCTAGCAGCCCCGGACTAGCGGGGACCGATGAGCAGTTCTTC.

V usage is TRBV6-2 or TRBV6-3 and J usage is TRBJ1-2, with unresolved D. The CDR3 runs to 14 residues. Germline V CDR1 and CDR2: MNHEY, SVGEGT. V was shortened by 0 bases and J by 1 base, with 6 bases between the two germline ends. The CDR3, as DNA: TGTGCCAGCAGTTACTCGGCTAATAACTATGGCTACACCTTC. Translating gives CASSYSANNYGYTF.

This sequence joins TRBV28 and TRBJ2-7; no clear D gene. The V gene lost 6 bases and the J gene lost 0 bases, with 6 bases spanning the gap. Germline V gene lookup returns CDR1 MDHEN and CDR2 SYDVKM. CDR3 length: 12 amino acids. The CDR3 protein is CASRQNSYEQYF. The CDR3 DNA reads as TGTGCCAGCAGACAGAACTCCTACGAGCAGTACTTC.

The CDR3 sequence is CASSYRTAGANVLTF. The CDR3 DNA is TGTGCCAGCAGTTACAGGACAGCTGGGGCCAACGTCCTGACTTTC. The chain joins TRBV6-6 to TRBJ2-6, with a possible D match to TRBD1 (6 bases). V was cut by 2 bases and J by 2 bases, with 7 bases left in between. Germline CDR1 and CDR2: MNHNY and SVGAGI (reference sequence). This CDR3 is built from 15 residues.